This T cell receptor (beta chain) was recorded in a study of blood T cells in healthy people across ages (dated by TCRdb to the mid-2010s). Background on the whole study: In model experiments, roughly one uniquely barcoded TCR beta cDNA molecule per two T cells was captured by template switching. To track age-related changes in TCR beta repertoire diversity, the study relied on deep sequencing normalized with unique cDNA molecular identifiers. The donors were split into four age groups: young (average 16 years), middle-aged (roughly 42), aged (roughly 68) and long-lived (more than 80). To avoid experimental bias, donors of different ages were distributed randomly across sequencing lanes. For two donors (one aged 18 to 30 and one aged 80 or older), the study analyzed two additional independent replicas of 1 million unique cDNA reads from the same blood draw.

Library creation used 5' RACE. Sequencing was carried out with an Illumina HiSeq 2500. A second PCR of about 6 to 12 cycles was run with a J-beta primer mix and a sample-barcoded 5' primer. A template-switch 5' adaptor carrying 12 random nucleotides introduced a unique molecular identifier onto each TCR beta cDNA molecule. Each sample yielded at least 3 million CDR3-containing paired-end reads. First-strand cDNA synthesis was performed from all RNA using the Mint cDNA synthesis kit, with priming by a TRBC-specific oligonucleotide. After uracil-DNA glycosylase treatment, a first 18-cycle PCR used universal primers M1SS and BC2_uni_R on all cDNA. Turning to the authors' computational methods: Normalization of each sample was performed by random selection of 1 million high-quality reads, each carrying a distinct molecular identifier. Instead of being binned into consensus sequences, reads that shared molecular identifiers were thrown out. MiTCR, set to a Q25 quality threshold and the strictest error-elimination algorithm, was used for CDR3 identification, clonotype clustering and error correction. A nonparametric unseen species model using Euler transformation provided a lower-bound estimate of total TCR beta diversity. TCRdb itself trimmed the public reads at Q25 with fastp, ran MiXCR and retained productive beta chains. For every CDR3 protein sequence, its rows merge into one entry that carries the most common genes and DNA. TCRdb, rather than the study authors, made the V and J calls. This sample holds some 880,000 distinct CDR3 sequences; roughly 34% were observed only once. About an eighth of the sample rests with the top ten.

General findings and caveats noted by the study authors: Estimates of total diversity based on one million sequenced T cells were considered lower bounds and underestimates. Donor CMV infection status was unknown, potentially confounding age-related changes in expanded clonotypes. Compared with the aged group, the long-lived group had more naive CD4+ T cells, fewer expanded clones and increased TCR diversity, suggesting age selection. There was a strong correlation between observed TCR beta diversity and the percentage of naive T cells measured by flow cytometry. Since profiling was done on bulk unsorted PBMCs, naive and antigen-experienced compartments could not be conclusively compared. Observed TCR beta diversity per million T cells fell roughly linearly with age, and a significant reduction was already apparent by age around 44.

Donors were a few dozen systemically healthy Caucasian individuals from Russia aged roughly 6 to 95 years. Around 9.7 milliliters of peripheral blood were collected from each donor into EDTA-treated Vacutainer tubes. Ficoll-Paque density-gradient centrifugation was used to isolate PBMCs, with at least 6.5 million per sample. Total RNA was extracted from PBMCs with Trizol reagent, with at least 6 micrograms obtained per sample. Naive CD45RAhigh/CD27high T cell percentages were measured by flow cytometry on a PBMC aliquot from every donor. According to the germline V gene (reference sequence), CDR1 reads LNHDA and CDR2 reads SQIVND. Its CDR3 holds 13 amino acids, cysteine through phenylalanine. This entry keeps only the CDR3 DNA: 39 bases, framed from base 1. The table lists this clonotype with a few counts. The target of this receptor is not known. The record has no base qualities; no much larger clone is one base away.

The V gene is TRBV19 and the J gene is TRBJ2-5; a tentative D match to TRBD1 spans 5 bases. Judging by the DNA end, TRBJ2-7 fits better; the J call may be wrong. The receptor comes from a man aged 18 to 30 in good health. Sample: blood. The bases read TGTGCCAGTAGTATTCGTGGGGCCGACGAGCAGTACTTC. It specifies CASSIRGADEQYF.